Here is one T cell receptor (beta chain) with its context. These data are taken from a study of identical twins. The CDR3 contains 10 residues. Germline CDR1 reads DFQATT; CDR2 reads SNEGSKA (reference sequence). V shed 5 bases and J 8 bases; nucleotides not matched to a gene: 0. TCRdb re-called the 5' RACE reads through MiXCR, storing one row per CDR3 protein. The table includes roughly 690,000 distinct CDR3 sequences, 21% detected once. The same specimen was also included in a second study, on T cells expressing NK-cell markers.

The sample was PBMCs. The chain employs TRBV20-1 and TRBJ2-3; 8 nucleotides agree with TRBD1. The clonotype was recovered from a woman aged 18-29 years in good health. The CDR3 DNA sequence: TGCAGTGCTGGACAGGGTACGCAGTATTTT. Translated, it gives CSAGQGTQYF.